This TCR beta chain was recorded in a study of beta chain features in type 1 diabetes (dated by TCRdb to between 2018 and 2020). With respect to the entire study: Mean age, gender distribution, total cell number and subset yield were not different between patients and healthy donors. A total of some 100,000,000 sorted cells were examined across all samples, and a strong correlation was observed between cell number per subset and RNA yield. The study compared TCRB repertoires of sorted circulating CD4+ T cell subsets between recently diagnosed type 1 diabetes patients and matched healthy donors. Regulatory and stem cell-like memory subsets were isolated from only 8 patients and roughly eight healthy donors, whereas naive and central memory subsets came from all 30 or so donors.

On this clone itself: The antigen it recognizes is unknown. One base away there is no much larger clone; base qualities are not given.

Findings and caveats that apply to the study as a whole: At VDJ recombination sites, type 1 diabetes patients had fewer insertions and more deleted nucleotides, which implies abnormalities in thymic rearrangement. Sequencing cDNA rather than genomic DNA could over-represent highly expressing activated cells, although activation and CD3 levels did not differ between groups. PCR may preferentially amplify shorter templates, but because patient and control samples were amplified and corrected together, any resulting skew would affect both groups equally. Because small numbers of individuals were included in the HLA sub-analyses, any influence of HLA type on TCRB rearrangement was left unresolved. A moderate but significant shortening of TCRB CDR3 length was observed in type 1 diabetes patients in all four CD4+ subsets. Naive, central memory and regulatory TCRB repertoires appeared to be more alike among patients than among healthy donors.

All of the isolated RNA was reverse transcribed with the High Capacity cDNA Reverse Transcription Kit, so expressed TCRB transcripts were sequenced. Naive, central memory and regulatory T cell samples underwent deep immunoSEQ sequencing, averaging about 3.57 million total reads per sample. After sorted cells were lysed in RLT buffer, RNA was extracted with DNase-treated RNeasy Micro or Mini kits, with the choice depending on cell number. Each cell subset was processed separately to prevent cross-contamination, with patient and healthy donor samples processed together. The immunoSEQ multiplex PCR was used to amplify TCRB sequences from cDNA, yielding 87-bp fragments that span the CDR3 region. Sequencing of the amplicons was performed on the Illumina HiSeq platform. In the authors' own workflow: PCR bias was computationally corrected using synthetic template baselines, reads within Hamming distance 2 were collapsed, and singletons that could not be merged were discarded. Reads were aligned to IMGT to assign V, D and J genes, CDR3 length, and insertions or deletions at six rearrangement sites. Clonotype counts were normalized to sorted cell number within each subset before computing true diversity and Gini coefficients with the tcR R package. The overlap coefficient, calculated on TCRB nucleotide sequences, was used to quantify repertoire sharing. Sourced from immuneACCESS, this table was stored by TCRdb with only in-frame sequences that have V and J called. A share of the clones is absent; for the studies checked, an unresolved V gene accounts for under half, and the remainder has no known explanation. V, J and clone size derive from that table, while D and trimming were established from the DNA sequence. The sample profile shows 40,000 to 45,000 clones; approximately 70% of them were found once. Around 2.1% of the sample is held by the ten biggest clonotypes.

Each donor gave one peripheral blood draw, averaging approximately 110 mL, which was collected into heparinised tubes. Naive, central memory, regulatory and stem cell-like memory CD4+ T cells were sorted on a BD FACSAria II using a panel including CD45RO, CCR7, CD25, CD127, CD95 and CD27. Every sorted population had a purity above 95%. PBMCs were isolated right away by Lymphoprep density gradient centrifugation and were stained directly, without culture. So that batch effects would be minimized, each experiment stained and sorted samples in pairs, pairing one healthy donor with one patient. Trimming leaves V shorter by 4 bases and J shorter by 2 bases, with the junction holding 8 bases beyond the gene matches. From the cysteine through the phenylalanine, the CDR3 covers 16 amino acids. Just the 48-base CDR3 DNA is kept, in frame starting at base 1. Sequences SGHRS (CDR1) and YFSETQ (CDR2) are obtained from the germline V gene.

This receptor was obtained from a woman between 18 and 30 years old with type 1 diabetes. This chain is built from TRBV5-1 and TRBJ2-3; 9 central nucleotides agree with TRBD2. Sequencing input: Tregs from blood. Read against the paper, the sample's cell subset or site label means: regulatory CD4+ T cells. The DNA sequence reads TGCGCCAGCAGCGGAAATAGCGGGAGTGACACAGATACGCAGTATTTT. Its product reads: CASSGNSGSDTDTQYF.